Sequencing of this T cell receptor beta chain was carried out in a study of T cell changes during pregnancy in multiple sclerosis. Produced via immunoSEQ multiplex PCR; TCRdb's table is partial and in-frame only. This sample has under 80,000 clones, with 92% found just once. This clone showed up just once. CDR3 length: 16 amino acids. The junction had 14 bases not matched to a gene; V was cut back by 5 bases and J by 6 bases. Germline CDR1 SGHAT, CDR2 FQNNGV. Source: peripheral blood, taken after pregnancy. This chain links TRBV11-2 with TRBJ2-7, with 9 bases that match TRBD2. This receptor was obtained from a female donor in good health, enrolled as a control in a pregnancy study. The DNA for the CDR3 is TGTGCCAGCAGCCGACGTGGGACTAGCCTCCTGGGCGAGCAGTACTTC. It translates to CASSRRGTSLLGEQYF.